The next 2 T cell receptor beta chains were all read from a single sample in a study of human T cells and chemical hapten exposure. In TCRdb, the RACE reads were re-called with MiXCR into one record per CDR3 protein. The sample yields about 360,000 distinct CDR3 sequences, under 9% seen once. The time point is: patch test 1, 2 weeks after DPC sensitization. The treatment here: therapeutic diphenylcyclopropenone sensitization with weekly scalp DPC. Sequencing was performed on whole blood, taken in connection with sensitization to the hapten diphenylcyclopropenone (DPC). Receptor source: a woman aged 18-29 years with alopecia areata. Some clones in this sample may be carry-over from other donors' samples.

The chain carries TRBV10-3 and TRBJ2-5; D is possibly TRBD1 or TRBD2 (5 bases each). The CDR3 spans 13 residues. Germline CDR1 and CDR2: ENHRY and SYGVKD. V was pared by 3 bases and J by 4 bases, with 9 bases between. CDR3 loop: CAISEPGRETQYF. As DNA, the CDR3 is TGTGCCATCAGTGAACCGGGACGAGAGACCCAGTACTTC.

The chain recombines TRBV10-3 with TRBJ1-1; a weak D match, TRBD1 (5 bases). From germline, CDR1 is ENHRY and CDR2 SYGVKD. This CDR3 has 15 residues. V dropped 6 bases and J dropped 3 bases, with 17 bases sitting between them. The CDR3 sequence is CAIRLGQGGDTEAFF. CDR3 DNA sequence: TGTGCCATCAGATTGGGCCAGGGAGGGGACACTGAAGCTTTCTTT.